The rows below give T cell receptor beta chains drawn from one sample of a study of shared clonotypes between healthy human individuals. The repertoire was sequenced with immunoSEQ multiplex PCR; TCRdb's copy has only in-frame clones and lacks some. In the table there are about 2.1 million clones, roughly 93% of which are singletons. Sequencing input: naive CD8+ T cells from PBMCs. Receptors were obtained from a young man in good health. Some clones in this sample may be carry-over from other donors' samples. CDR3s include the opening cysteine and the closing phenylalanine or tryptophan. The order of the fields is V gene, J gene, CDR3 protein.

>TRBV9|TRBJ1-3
CASSVESEGAGNTIYF
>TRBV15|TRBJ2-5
CATSGGGNPGETQYF
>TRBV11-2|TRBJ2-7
CASSLPWVGGRYEQYF
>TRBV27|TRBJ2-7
CASSFLNTEVYEQYF
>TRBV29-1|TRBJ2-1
CSVEGLSYNEQFF
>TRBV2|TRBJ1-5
CASSGDREKGQPQHF
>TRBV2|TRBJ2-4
CASKQGGGIAKNIQYF
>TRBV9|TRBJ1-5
CASSVGDWDQPQHF
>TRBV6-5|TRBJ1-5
CASSYSGVPSEFQHF
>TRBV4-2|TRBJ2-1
CASSRAGGSGRNEQFF
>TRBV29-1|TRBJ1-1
CSVAGKSALEAFF
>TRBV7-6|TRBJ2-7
CASSFGTGYEQYF
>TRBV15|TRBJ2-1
CATSRALSRDSTSRGQFF
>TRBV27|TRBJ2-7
CASSSGLGAYEQYF
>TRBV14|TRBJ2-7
CASSSRTGSSYEQYF
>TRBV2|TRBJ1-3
CASSPGRSSGNTIYF
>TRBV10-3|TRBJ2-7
CAISESYGRLSYEQYF
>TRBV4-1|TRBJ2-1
CASSQGGSSYNEQFF
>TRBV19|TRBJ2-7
CASSIGQGYEQYF
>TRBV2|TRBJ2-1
CASTPSTPEQFF
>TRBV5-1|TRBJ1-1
CASSLTGANEAFF
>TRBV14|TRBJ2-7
CASSQGPSVAGVYEQYF
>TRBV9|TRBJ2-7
CASSPGQEFYEQYF
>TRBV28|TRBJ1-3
CASSLRVDLSGNTIYF
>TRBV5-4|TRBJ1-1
CAISGGRRGTEAFF